The clone carrying this T cell receptor beta chain was seen only once. Its matching antigen is unknown. The sample originates from a study of OX40 agonist ivuxolimab in advanced cancers. In the study overall: Patients were under 90% male with ages roughly 23 to 85, mean approximately 55. Study-level findings and limits: Researchers did not establish what antigens the expanded peripheral T cells target. On average, a greater number of expanded clones characterised CD8+ T cells relative to CD4+.

Sequenced by immunoSEQ multiplex PCR; TCRdb stores in-frame clones only, minus some. This table has 40,000 to 50,000 clones, 80% to 90% appearing once. This sample comprised CD4+ or CD8+ T cells sorted from blood, obtained in a trial of the OX40 agonist ivuxolimab. This receptor was obtained from an adult with an advanced solid tumor such as melanoma, head and neck, liver or kidney cancer.

The CDR3 region has the DNA TGTGCCAGCAGTTTAGCGCGATGGGACAGGGGAACGAACACCGGGGAGCTGTTTTTT. Its translation: CASSLARWDRGTNTGELFF. V is TRBV27 and J is TRBJ2-2; TRBD1 agrees at 10 bases. The germline V gene encodes CDR1 MNHEY and CDR2 SMNVEV (reference sequence). The CDR3 is 19 amino acids. V lost 2 bases and J lost 0; bases outside the gene matches: 9.